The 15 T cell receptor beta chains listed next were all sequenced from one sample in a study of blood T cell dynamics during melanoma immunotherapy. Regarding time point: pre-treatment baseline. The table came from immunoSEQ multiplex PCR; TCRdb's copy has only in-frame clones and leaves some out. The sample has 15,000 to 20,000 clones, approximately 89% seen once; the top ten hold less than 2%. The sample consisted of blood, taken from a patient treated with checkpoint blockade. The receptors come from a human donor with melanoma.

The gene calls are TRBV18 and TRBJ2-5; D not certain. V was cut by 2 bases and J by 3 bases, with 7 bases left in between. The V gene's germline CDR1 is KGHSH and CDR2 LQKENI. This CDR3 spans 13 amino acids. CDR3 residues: CASSPGLKETQYF. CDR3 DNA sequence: TGTGCCAGCTCACCAGGGTTGAAAGAGACCCAGTACTTC.

The CDR3 DNA reads as TGTGCCAGCTCACCCCGACAGGGGGATACCAAGGAGCAGTACTTC. This encodes CASSPRQGDTKEQYF. V and J are TRBV18 and TRBJ2-7; 9 bases are shared with TRBD1. Losses at the gene ends were 3 bases for V and 7 bases for J; bases not matched to a gene: 10. Germline V gene data show CDR1 as KGHSH and CDR2 as LQKENI. The length of the CDR3 is 15 residues.

CDR3 DNA: TGTGCCAGCAGCTTCCACGCGGATATATGGGAGACCCAGTACTTC. This gives the protein CASSFHADIWETQYF. The rearrangement joins TRBV5-4 to TRBJ2-5; D not certain. Germline-derived CDR1 and CDR2 are SGHNT and YYREEE (reference sequence). V lost 2 bases and J 5 bases, leaving 16 bases between the germline ends. The length of the CDR3 is 15 residues.

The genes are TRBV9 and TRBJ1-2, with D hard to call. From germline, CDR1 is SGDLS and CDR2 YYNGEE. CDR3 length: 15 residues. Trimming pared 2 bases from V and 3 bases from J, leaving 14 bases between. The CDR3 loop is CASSVYGGNDYGYTF. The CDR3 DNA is TGTGCCAGCAGCGTCTATGGCGGCAACGACTATGGCTACACCTTC. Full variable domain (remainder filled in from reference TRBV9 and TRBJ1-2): DSGVTQTPKHLITATGQRVTLRCSPRSGDLSVYWYQQSLDQGLQFLIQYYNGEERAKGNILERFSAQQFPDLHSELNLSSLELGDSALYFCASSVYGGNDYGYTFGSGTRLTVV.

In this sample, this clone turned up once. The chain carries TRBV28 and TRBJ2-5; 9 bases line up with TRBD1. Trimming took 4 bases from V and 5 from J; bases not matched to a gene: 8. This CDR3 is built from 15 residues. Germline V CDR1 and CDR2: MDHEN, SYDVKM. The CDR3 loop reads CASSYDGTGMETQYF. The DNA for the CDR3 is TGTGCCAGCAGTTACGACGGGACAGGGATGGAGACCCAGTACTTC.

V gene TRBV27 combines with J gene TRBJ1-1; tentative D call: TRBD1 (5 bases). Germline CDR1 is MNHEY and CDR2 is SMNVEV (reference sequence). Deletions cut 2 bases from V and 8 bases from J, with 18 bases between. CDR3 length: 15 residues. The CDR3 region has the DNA TGTGCCAGCAGTTTAAAGGGACTTCAAAAAGGGGAAGCTTTCTTT. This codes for CASSLKGLQKGEAFF.

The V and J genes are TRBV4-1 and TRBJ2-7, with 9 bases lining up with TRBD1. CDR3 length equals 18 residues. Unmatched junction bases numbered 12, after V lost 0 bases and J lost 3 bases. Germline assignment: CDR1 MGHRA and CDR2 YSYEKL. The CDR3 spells CASSQDPIWDRANYEQYF. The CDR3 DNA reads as TGCGCCAGCAGCCAAGATCCAATCTGGGACAGGGCCAACTACGAGCAGTACTTC.

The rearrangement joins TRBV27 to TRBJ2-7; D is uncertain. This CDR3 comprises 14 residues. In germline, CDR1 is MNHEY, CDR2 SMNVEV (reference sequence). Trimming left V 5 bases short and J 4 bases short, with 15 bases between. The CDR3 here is CASSPGGTYYEQYF. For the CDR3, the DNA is TGTGCCAGCAGTCCAGGCGGCACTTATTACGAGCAGTACTTC.

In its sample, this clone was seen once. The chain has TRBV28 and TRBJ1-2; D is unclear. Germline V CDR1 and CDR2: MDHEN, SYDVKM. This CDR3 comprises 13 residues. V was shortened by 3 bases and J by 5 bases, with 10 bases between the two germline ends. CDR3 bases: TGTGCCAGCAGTTTGGTGGGCCTTTATGGCTACACCTTC. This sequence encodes CASSLVGLYGYTF.

CDR3 in DNA: TGTGCCACCAGCAGTACCGGGACTAGCGGGGTAACCTACGAGCAGTACTTC. Amino acid sequence: CATSSTGTSGVTYEQYF. This chain uses TRBV15 with TRBJ2-7; TRBD2 aligns across 13 bases. CDR1 and CDR2 from the germline V gene are LNHNV and YYDKDF (reference sequence). The trim removed 3 bases at V and 2 bases at J, leaving 7 bases unmatched. CDR3 size: 17 residues.

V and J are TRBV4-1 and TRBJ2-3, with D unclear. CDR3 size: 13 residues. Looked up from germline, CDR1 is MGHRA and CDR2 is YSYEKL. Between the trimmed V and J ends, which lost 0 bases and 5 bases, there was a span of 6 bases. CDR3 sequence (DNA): TGCGCCAGCAGCCAAGATAGGAGAGATACGCAGTATTTT. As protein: CASSQDRRDTQYF.

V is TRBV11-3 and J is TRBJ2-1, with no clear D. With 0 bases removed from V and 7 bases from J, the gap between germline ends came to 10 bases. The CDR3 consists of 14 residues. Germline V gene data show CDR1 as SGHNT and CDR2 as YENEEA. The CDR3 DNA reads TGTGCCAGCAGCTTAGATGGGCCCAATAATGAGCAGTTCTTC. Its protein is CASSLDGPNNEQFF. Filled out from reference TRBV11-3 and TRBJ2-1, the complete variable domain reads EAGVVQSPRYKIIEKKQPVAFWCNPISGHNTLYWYLQNLGQGPELLIRYENEEAVDDSQLPKDRFSAERLKGVDSTLKIQPAELGDSAVYLCASSLDGPNNEQFFGPGTRLTVL.

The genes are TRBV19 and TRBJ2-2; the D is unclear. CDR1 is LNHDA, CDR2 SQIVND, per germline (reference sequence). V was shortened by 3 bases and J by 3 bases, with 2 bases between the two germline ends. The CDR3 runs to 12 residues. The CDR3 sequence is CASSIYTGELFF. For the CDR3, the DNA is TGTGCCAGTAGTATTTACACCGGGGAGCTGTTTTTT.

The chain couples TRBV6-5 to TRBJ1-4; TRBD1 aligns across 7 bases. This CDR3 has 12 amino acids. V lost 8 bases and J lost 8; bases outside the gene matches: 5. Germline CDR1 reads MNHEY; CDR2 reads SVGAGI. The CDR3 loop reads CASRGGGEKLFF. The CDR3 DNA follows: TGTGCCAGCCGAGGGGGCGGCGAAAAACTGTTTTTT.

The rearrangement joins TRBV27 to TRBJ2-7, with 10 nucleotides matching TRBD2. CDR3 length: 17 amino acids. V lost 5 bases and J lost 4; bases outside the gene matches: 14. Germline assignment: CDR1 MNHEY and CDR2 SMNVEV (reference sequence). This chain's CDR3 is CASSINAPGLASYEQYF. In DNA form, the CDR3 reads TGTGCCAGCAGTATAAATGCTCCGGGACTAGCGAGTTACGAGCAGTACTTC.